The T cell receptor (beta chain) described here comes from a study of blood T cell repertoires in COVID-19. V shed 4 bases, J shed 2 bases, and the junction held 4 bases outside the gene matches. This CDR3 region has 16 residues. In germline, CDR1 is ENHRY, CDR2 SYGVKD. TCRdb's table, derived via immunoSEQ multiplex PCR, lists solely in-frame clones and lacks some. The table records a few hundred thousand clones, 70% to 90% of them present only once. Sequencing was carried out using PBMCs or T cells enriched from blood (not recorded which). The TCR comes from a young man who had recovered from COVID-19. The chain uses TRBV10-3 and TRBJ2-3; 12 positions match TRBD2. The CDR3 DNA reads TGTGCCATCAGTGGGACTAGCGGGGAGATCACAGATACGCAGTATTTT. It specifies CAISGTSGEITDTQYF.